Sequencing of this T cell receptor beta chain was carried out in a study of blood T cell repertoires in COVID-19. J lost 7 bases, V lost 1 base, and 11 bases had no gene match. The germline gives CDR1 LNHNV, CDR2 YYDKDF (reference sequence). CDR3 size: 16 residues. Method: immunoSEQ multiplex PCR; TCRdb's copy keeps in-frame clones and lacks some. The sample holds about 230,000 clones, around 83% seen once. Sequenced: peripheral blood. The chain couples TRBV15 to TRBJ1-2; 8 bases map to TRBD1. This receptor was obtained from a man aged 40-50 years with acute or convalescent COVID-19. The CDR3 reads CATSRGRGPAPGGYTF. The CDR3 bases are TGTGCCACCAGCAGAGGCAGGGGGCCTGCTCCGGGTGGCTACACCTTC.